This T cell receptor beta chain was captured in a study of T cells in Graves' hyperthyroidism and ophthalmopathy. Inclusion characteristics of ophthalmopathy patients comprised a Clinical Activity Score of at least 3, a NOSPECS grade of at least 4, and duration under 3 months. The V end lost 2 bases, the J end lost 3 bases, and 7 bases lay between the germline ends. This CDR3 has 14 amino acids. Germline V gene lookup returns CDR1 MNHEY and CDR2 SVGAGI. General study results and limits: Expanded thyroid clonotypes (above 0.001) were mostly also found in blood.

The investigators amplified TCR beta CDR3 regions from RNA transcripts. When the TCR CDR3 underwent first-round RT-PCR, the HTBI primer set was used. TCRdb itself ran the multiplex PCR reads through MiXCR, one entry per CDR3 protein. The sample records 490,000 or so distinct CDR3 sequences, just under 20% being singletons. Regarding this clonotype: Antigen: not known.

The J gene is TRBJ2-2, the V gene TRBV6-5; D is undetermined. The receptor was derived from a man aged 35-49 years with Graves' ophthalmopathy. Sequenced input: blood. CDR3 nucleotides: TGTGCCAGCAGTTACGTGCCCGACACCGGGGAGCTGTTTTTT. Amino acids: CASSYVPDTGELFF.